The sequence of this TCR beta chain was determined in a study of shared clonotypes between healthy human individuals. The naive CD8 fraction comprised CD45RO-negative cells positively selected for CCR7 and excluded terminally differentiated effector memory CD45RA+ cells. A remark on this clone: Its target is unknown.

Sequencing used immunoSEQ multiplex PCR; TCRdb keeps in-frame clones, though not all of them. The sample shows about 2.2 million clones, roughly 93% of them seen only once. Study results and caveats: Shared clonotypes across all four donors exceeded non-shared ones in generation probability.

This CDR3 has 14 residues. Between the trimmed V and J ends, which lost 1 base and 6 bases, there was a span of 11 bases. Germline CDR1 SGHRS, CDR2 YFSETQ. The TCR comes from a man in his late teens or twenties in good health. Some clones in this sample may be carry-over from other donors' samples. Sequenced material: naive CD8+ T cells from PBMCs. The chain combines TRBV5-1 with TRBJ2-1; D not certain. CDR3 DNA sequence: TGCGCCAGCAGCTTGCTCAGTTCACCCAATGAGCAGTTCTTC. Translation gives CASSLLSSPNEQFF. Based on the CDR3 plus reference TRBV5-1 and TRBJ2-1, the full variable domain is KAGVTQTPRYLIKTRGQQVTLSCSPISGHRSVSWYQQTPGQGLQFLFEYFSETQRNKGNFPGRFSGRQFSNSRSEMNVSTLELGDSALYLCASSLLSSPNEQFFGPGTRLTVL.